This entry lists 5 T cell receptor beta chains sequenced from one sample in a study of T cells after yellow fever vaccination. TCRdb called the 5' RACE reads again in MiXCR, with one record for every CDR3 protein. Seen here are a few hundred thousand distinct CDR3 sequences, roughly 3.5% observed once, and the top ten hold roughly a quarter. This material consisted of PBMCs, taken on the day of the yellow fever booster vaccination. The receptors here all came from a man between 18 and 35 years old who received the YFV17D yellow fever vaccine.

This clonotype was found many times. The CDR3 protein is CASSLAGVPYNEQFF. In DNA form, the CDR3 reads TGTGCCAGCAGCTTAGCGGGTGTACCCTACAATGAGCAGTTCTTC. This chain connects TRBV27 to TRBJ2-1, with 7 bases lining up with TRBD2. Per the germline V gene, CDR1 is MNHEY and CDR2 is SMNVEV (reference sequence). The CDR3 spans 15 residues. J gave up 2 bases and V 6 bases, and 7 bases lay outside the gene matches.

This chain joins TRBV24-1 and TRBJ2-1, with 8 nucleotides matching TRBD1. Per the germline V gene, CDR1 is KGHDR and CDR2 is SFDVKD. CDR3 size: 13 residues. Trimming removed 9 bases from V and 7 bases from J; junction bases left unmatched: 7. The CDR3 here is CATADRGGNEQFF. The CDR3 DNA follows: TGTGCCACCGCCGACAGGGGCGGTAATGAGCAGTTCTTC.

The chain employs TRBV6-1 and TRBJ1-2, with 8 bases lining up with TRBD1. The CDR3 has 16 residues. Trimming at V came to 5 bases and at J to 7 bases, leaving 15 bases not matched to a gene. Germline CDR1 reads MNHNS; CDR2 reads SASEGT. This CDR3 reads CASSHIEAGQDRGYTF. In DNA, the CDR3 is TGTGCCAGCAGTCATATCGAAGCGGGACAGGATCGTGGCTACACCTTC.

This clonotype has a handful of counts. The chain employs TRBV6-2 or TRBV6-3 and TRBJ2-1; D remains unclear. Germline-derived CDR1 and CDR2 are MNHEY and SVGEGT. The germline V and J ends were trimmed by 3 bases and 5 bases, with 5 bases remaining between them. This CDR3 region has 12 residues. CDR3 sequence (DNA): TGTGCCAGCAGTTATGTAAACAATGAGCAGTTCTTC. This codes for CASSYVNNEQFF.

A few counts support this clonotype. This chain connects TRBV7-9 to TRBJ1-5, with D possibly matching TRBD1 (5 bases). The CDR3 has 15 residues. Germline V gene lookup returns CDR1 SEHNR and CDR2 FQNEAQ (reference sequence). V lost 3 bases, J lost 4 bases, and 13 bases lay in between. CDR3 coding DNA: TGTGCCAGCAGCTTCGGGGCCAATTTGAATCAGCCCCAGCATTTT. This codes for CASSFGANLNQPQHF.